This passage covers 7 T cell receptor beta chains from one sample sequenced in a study of cytotoxic CD8 clonotypes in ibrutinib-treated CLL. Data came from immunoSEQ multiplex PCR; TCRdb stores just in-frame clones and leaves some out. Counted here are roughly 200,000 clones, about two thirds occurring once; the ten biggest clones make up about an eighth. This specimen was PBMCs, taken after 24 months of ibrutinib treatment. The receptor source for this set is a human donor with chronic lymphocytic leukemia.

The chain couples TRBV6-5 to TRBJ2-7; D is unclear. This CDR3 contains 11 residues. The germline V and J ends were trimmed by 0 bases and 5 bases, with 2 bases remaining between them. CDR1 and CDR2 (germline): MNHEY, SVGAGI. CDR3 amino acids: CASSYSHEQYF. CDR3 coding DNA: TGTGCCAGCAGTTACTCTCACGAGCAGTACTTC.

The V and J genes are TRBV7-3 and TRBJ1-1; 7 bases fit TRBD1. Germline loops: CDR1 SGHTA, CDR2 FQGTGA. CDR3 length equals 18 residues. The trim removed 1 base at V and 0 bases at J, leaving 11 bases unmatched. The CDR3 sequence: CASSLNAQGERVNTEAFF. For the CDR3, the DNA is TGTGCCAGCAGCTTAAACGCGCAGGGGGAGAGGGTGAACACTGAAGCTTTCTTT.

V usage is TRBV4-1 and J usage is TRBJ2-5; no clear D. The germline V gene has CDR1 MGHRA and CDR2 YSYEKL. Trimming cost V 2 bases and J 3 bases, with 13 bases left between them. The CDR3 covers 15 residues. CDR3 sequence (DNA): TGCGCCAGCAGCCAAAGGACGGATTCTAAAGAGACCCAGTACTTC. It yields the protein CASSQRTDSKETQYF.

This clone has a single count. This chain links TRBV25-1 with TRBJ2-3; a weak D match, TRBD2 (6 bases). The CDR3 contains 16 residues. The germline V and J ends were trimmed by 4 bases and 6 bases, with 20 bases remaining between them. CDR1 MGHDK and CDR2 SYGVNS come from the germline V gene. CDR3 in amino acids: CASSARTGGSFDTQYF. DNA of the CDR3: TGTGCCAGCAGTGCACGGACTGGAGGGAGTTTCGATACGCAGTATTTT.

The rearrangement uses TRBV5-6 and TRBJ1-5; D may be TRBD1 (5 bases). This CDR3 comprises 13 residues. Deletions cut 5 bases from V and 5 bases from J, with 11 bases between. In germline, CDR1 is SGHDT, CDR2 YYEEEE. This chain's CDR3 is CASSIQGYQPQHF. DNA for the CDR3: TGTGCCAGCAGTATTCAGGGCTATCAGCCCCAGCATTTT.

V usage is TRBV27 and J usage is TRBJ2-7; D may correspond to TRBD1 or TRBD2 (5 bases each). Germline V gene sequence: CDR1 MNHEY, CDR2 SMNVEV (reference sequence). The CDR3 contains 15 residues. V lost 6 bases and J lost 4, with 19 bases in between. The DNA of the CDR3 is TGTGCCAGCAGGGCCGAGGGACCTCCACTTTACGAGCAGTACTTC. Encoded protein: CASRAEGPPLYEQYF.

This chain links TRBV15 with TRBJ2-7; D gene uncertain. The CDR3 is 15 residues long. Trimming cost V 1 base and J 2 bases, with 12 bases left between them. The germline gives CDR1 LNHNV, CDR2 YYDKDF (reference sequence). The CDR3 sequence: CATSRVFTGPYEQYF. The CDR3 DNA reads as TGTGCCACCAGCAGAGTTTTTACGGGTCCCTACGAGCAGTACTTC.